One sample yielded the 25 T cell receptor beta chains listed below, sequenced in a study of blood T cells in healthy people across ages. A second PCR of roughly 7 to 11 cycles used a sample-barcoded 5' primer and a J-beta primer mix. TCRdb processed the 5' RACE reads anew with MiXCR; each CDR3 protein has one entry. Of hundreds of thousands of distinct CDR3 sequences listed, about 36% are singletons. The sequenced sample was blood. The receptors shown here come from a man aged 18 to 29 in good health.

The chain uses TRBV20-1 and TRBJ2-3; 9 bases are a match to TRBD1. Trimming at V came to 3 bases and at J to 4 bases, leaving 8 bases not matched to a gene. Germline-derived CDR1 and CDR2 are DFQATT and SNEGSKA (reference sequence). CDR3 size: 15 residues. This chain's CDR3 is CSARSGDRVPDTQYF. DNA of the CDR3: TGCAGTGCTAGGAGCGGGGACAGGGTTCCAGATACGCAGTATTTT.

CDR3 coding DNA: TGTGCCAGCAGCTTGGAACATAAAAAACTGTTTTTT. This codes for CASSLEHKKLFF. The V and J genes are TRBV5-5 and TRBJ1-4; D unclear. CDR3 length: 12 residues. Germline-derived CDR1 and CDR2 are SGHKS and YYEKEE (reference sequence). V dropped 0 bases and J dropped 9 bases, with 6 bases sitting between them.

This clonotype was recorded many times. The CDR3 DNA reads TGTGCCAGCAGCTTACATGGACTAGCCGCGCAAGATACGCAGTATTTT. This gives the protein CASSLHGLAAQDTQYF. The J gene is TRBJ2-3, the V gene TRBV7-9, with 8 bases aligning to TRBD2. Trimming removed 2 bases from V and 5 bases from J; junction bases left unmatched: 9. Germline lookup yields CDR1 SEHNR and CDR2 FQNEAQ (reference sequence). This CDR3 is 16 amino acids long.

In this sample, this clonotype turned up a few times. The chain has TRBV5-5 and TRBJ2-1, with 13 bases that match TRBD2. V shed 3 bases, J shed 12 bases, and the junction held 15 bases outside the gene matches. Germline values: CDR1 SGHKS, CDR2 YYEKEE (reference sequence). This CDR3 has 17 residues. Written as DNA, the CDR3 is TGTGCCAGCAGCTCAAGCTTTCCCGGGACTAGCGGGGTTGGGCAGTTCTTC. Translation gives CASSSSFPGTSGVGQFF. The full variable domain, rest sourced from reference TRBV5-5 and TRBJ2-1, is DAGVTQSPTHLIKTRGQQVTLRCSPISGHKSVSWYQQVLGQGPQFIFQYYEKEERGRGNFPDRFSARQFPNYSSELNVNALLLGDSALYLCASSSSFPGTSGVGQFFGPGTRLTVL.

This clonotype was counted a few times. It may be a read error: a sequence one base away is much more abundant. This sequence joins TRBV12-3 or TRBV12-4 and TRBJ2-3; D is undetermined. The CDR3 is 12 amino acids. The V end lost 6 bases, the J end lost 2 bases, and 6 bases lay between the germline ends. This CDR3 is CASRSNTDTQYF. In DNA form, the CDR3 reads TGTGCCAGCAGGAGTAACACAGATACGCAGTATTTT.

The gene calls are TRBV24-1 and TRBJ2-3; maybe TRBD2 (6 bases). The CDR3 runs 14 residues. V lost 1 base and J 4 bases, leaving 8 bases between the germline ends. CDR1 is KGHDR, CDR2 SFDVKD, per germline. The CDR3: CATSDFSGADTQYF. The DNA of the CDR3 is TGTGCCACCAGTGATTTCTCGGGGGCAGATACGCAGTATTTT.

The CDR3 protein is CASLSTGQTGELFF. The CDR3 DNA reads TGCGCCAGCTTGTCGACAGGACAAACCGGGGAGCTGTTTTTT. The V and J genes are TRBV5-1 and TRBJ2-2; a weak D match, TRBD1 (6 bases). The CDR3 is made up of 14 amino acids. V dropped 7 bases and J dropped 5 bases, with 15 bases sitting between them. From germline, CDR1 is SGHRS and CDR2 YFSETQ.

This clonotype was picked up a small number of times. The chain is built from TRBV14 and TRBJ1-6, with 7 nucleotides matching TRBD1. Germline V CDR1 and CDR2: SGHDN, FVKESK. The V gene end was trimmed by 3 bases and the J gene end by 8 bases; junction bases not matched to a gene: 13. CDR3 length equals 17 residues. The CDR3: CASSQVRGLMMDSPLHF. The CDR3 DNA reads as TGTGCCAGCAGCCAGGTCAGGGGGTTGATGATGGATTCACCCCTCCACTTT.

This clonotype showed up just a few times. The J gene is TRBJ2-1, the V gene TRBV29-1; maybe TRBD2 (5 bases). Trimming removed 4 bases from V and 4 bases from J, with 14 bases in between. Germline values: CDR1 SQVTM, CDR2 ANQGSEA. This CDR3 spans 14 amino acids. CDR3 sequence (DNA): TGCAGCGTTGCCCTGCCGGACTCTTACAATGAGCAGTTCTTC. Translated: CSVALPDSYNEQFF.

This clonotype was seen more than once but under ten times. In DNA form, the CDR3 reads TGCAGTGCTAGAGATATCAGGGGTGTCTATCAGCCCCAGCATTTT. It encodes CSARDIRGVYQPQHF. The chain is built from TRBV20-1 and TRBJ1-5; the D gene is possibly TRBD1 (6 bases). The CDR3 has 15 amino acids. Trimming left V 0 bases short and J 5 bases short, with 14 bases between. CDR1 and CDR2 from the germline V gene are DFQATT and SNEGSKA (reference sequence).

The DNA for the CDR3 is TGCGCCAGCAGCCAAGCACTAGCGGGCTCCTACAATGAGCAGTTCTTC. It encodes CASSQALAGSYNEQFF. The chain is built from TRBV4-3 and TRBJ2-1; 9 bases align to TRBD2. Trimming at V came to 1 base and at J to 0 bases, leaving 1 base not matched to a gene. This CDR3 region has 16 residues. Germline CDR1 and CDR2: LGHNA and YSLEER.

The chain combines TRBV20-1 with TRBJ2-1, with 8 bases fitting TRBD2. Trimming at V came to 8 bases and at J to 6 bases, leaving 15 bases not matched to a gene. From germline, CDR1 is DFQATT and CDR2 SNEGSKA (reference sequence). This CDR3 has 15 residues. The CDR3 loop reads CSSENSGLDLNEQFF. CDR3 DNA sequence: TGCAGTTCGGAGAATTCGGGACTAGACCTCAATGAGCAGTTCTTC.

The CDR3 bases are TGTGCCAGCAGTGACGGACATTTCTTTTACGAGCAGTACTTC. Protein product: CASSDGHFFYEQYF. The rearrangement links TRBV6-1 to TRBJ2-7, with D possibly TRBD1 on 5 matching bases. This CDR3 has 14 residues. V lost 3 bases and J lost 4, with 13 bases in between. CDR1 is MNHNS and CDR2 is SASEGT in the germline V gene.

The chain recombines TRBV29-1 with TRBJ2-7; TRBD1 agrees at 7 bases. The CDR3 has 13 residues. V was clipped by 6 bases and J by 5 bases; unmatched bases: 10. Germline V gene sequence: CDR1 SQVTM, CDR2 ANQGSEA. The CDR3 region is CSVAPRQGHEQYF. The CDR3 region has the DNA TGCAGCGTGGCACCCAGACAGGGCCACGAGCAGTACTTC.

V usage is TRBV5-1 and J usage is TRBJ2-3; D is tentatively TRBD1 or TRBD2 (5 bases each). The CDR3 extends over 19 amino acids. From germline, CDR1 is SGHRS and CDR2 YFSETQ. The V end lost 0 bases, the J end lost 5 bases, and 25 bases lay between the germline ends. The DNA for the CDR3 is TGCGCCAGCAGCTTGGGCCCCCGGGGCACTCAGTCACTTCTAGATACGCAGTATTTT. Translation gives CASSLGPRGTQSLLDTQYF. Full variable domain (outside the CDR3, taken from reference TRBV5-1 and TRBJ2-3): KAGVTQTPRYLIKTRGQQVTLSCSPISGHRSVSWYQQTPGQGLQFLFEYFSETQRNKGNFPGRFSGRQFSNSRSEMNVSTLELGDSALYLCASSLGPRGTQSLLDTQYFGPGTRLTVL.

The chain couples TRBV14 to TRBJ2-2; no definite D call. The length of the CDR3 is 20 residues. Germline assignment: CDR1 SGHDN and CDR2 FVKESK. V was shortened by 0 bases and J by 6 bases, with 26 bases between the two germline ends. The CDR3 is CASSQEGLPGLPFVPGELFF. The CDR3 bases are TGTGCCAGCAGCCAAGAAGGGCTGCCAGGCCTGCCATTCGTCCCCGGGGAGCTGTTTTTT.

The gene calls are TRBV30 and TRBJ2-5; D ambiguous. This CDR3 region has 15 residues. The germline V gene encodes CDR1 GTSNPN and CDR2 SVGIG (reference sequence). Trimming took 1 base from V and 11 from J, leaving 23 bases between them. The CDR3 loop reads CAWSDVWVSYNEQYF. The CDR3 bases are TGTGCCTGGAGTGACGTTTGGGTTTCCTACAATGAGCAGTACTTC.

The genes are TRBV7-9 and TRBJ1-5; 7 bases agree with TRBD1. CDR3 length: 18 residues. Trimming cost V 5 bases and J 6 bases; bases outside gene matches: 19. Germline V gene data show CDR1 as SEHNR and CDR2 as FQNEAQ (reference sequence). The CDR3 coding sequence is TGTGCCAGCAGCATACACAGGGGAACTGAGGGGAGTGGTCAGCCCCAGCATTTT. Residues: CASSIHRGTEGSGQPQHF.

In the case of this clonotype: Given a much more abundant clone one base away, this may be a read error. V gene TRBV15 combines with J gene TRBJ2-7; TRBD1 might be the D (5 bases). The CDR3 has 15 residues. Germline V gene lookup returns CDR1 LNHNV and CDR2 YYDKDF (reference sequence). CDR3 DNA: TGTGCCACCGGCAGAGATCAAGGGGTTCTTTACGAGCAGTACTTC. Protein product: CATGRDQGVLYEQYF. The whole variable domain, remainder taken from reference TRBV15 and TRBJ2-7, is DAMVIQNPRYQVTQFGKPVTLSCSQTLNHNVMYWYQQKSSQAPKLLFHYYDKDFNNEADTPDNFQSRRPNTSFCFLDIRSPGLGDTAMYLCATGRDQGVLYEQYFGPGTRLTVT.

The V and J genes are TRBV11-2 and TRBJ1-2; D perhaps matches TRBD1 (5 bases). Germline lookup yields CDR1 SGHAT and CDR2 FQNNGV. V lost 4 bases and J lost 0, with 18 bases in between. This CDR3 is 17 amino acids long. CDR3 amino acids: CASSWEKGIATNYGYTF. As DNA, the CDR3 is TGTGCCAGCAGCTGGGAAAAGGGGATTGCCACTAACTATGGCTACACCTTC. Based on the CDR3 plus reference TRBV11-2 and TRBJ1-2, the full variable domain is EAGVAQSPRYKIIEKRQSVAFWCNPISGHATLYWYQQILGQGPKLLIQFQNNGVVDDSQLPKDRFSAERLKGVDSTLKIQPAKLEDSAVYLCASSWEKGIATNYGYTFGSGTRLTVV.

At least ten counts were recorded for this clonotype. The junction departs from the called germline gene at one end, perhaps through a read error. This rearrangement joins TRBV4-1 to TRBJ2-3; D remains unclear. The CDR3 totals 12 residues. The germline CDR1 and CDR2 sequences are MGHRA and YSYEKL. The CDR3 loop is CASSQDTDTQYF. CDR3 DNA: TGTGCCAGCAGCCAGGACACAGATACGCAGTATTTT.

The gene calls are TRBV5-5 and TRBJ1-3, with 8 bases aligning to TRBD1. J was trimmed by 4 bases and V by 0 bases; bases with no gene match: 6. Per germline, CDR1 SGHKS and CDR2 YYEKEE (reference sequence). This CDR3 comprises 16 residues. This chain's CDR3 is CASSLAAGGSGNTIYF. In DNA, the CDR3 is TGTGCCAGCAGCTTGGCGGCAGGGGGCAGCGGAAACACCATATATTTT.

The J gene is TRBJ2-5, the V gene TRBV12-3 or TRBV12-4; D not certain. This CDR3 is 12 amino acids long. V was shortened by 6 bases and J by 2 bases, with 7 bases between the two germline ends. As DNA, the CDR3 is TGTGCCAGCAGACAGCTACAAGAGACCCAGTACTTC. It specifies CASRQLQETQYF.

This sequence joins TRBV29-1 and TRBJ1-4; D gene uncertain. The CDR3 has 10 residues. Germline values: CDR1 SQVTM, CDR2 ANQGSEA. V was cut by 7 bases and J by 6 bases, with 6 bases left in between. CDR3 in amino acids: CSAVHEKLFF. The CDR3 nucleotides are TGCAGCGCTGTACATGAAAAACTGTTTTTT.

The rearrangement links TRBV20-1 to TRBJ1-2; D gene uncertain. CDR3 length: 13 residues. Per germline, CDR1 DFQATT and CDR2 SNEGSKA (reference sequence). V was cut by 4 bases and J by 0 bases, with 9 bases left in between. For the CDR3, the DNA is TGCAGTGCTATCACAGACTCTAACTATGGCTACACCTTC. Its protein is CSAITDSNYGYTF.